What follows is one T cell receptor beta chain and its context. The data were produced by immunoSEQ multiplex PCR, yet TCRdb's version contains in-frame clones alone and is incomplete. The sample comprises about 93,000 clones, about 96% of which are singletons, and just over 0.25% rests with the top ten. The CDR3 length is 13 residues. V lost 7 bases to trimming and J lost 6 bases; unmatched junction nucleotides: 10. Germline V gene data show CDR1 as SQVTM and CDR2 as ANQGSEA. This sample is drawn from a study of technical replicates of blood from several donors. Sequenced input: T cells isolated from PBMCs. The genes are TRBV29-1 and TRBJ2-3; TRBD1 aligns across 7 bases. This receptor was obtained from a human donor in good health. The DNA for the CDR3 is TGCAGCGCTGCAGGGGGTCTCAGCGATACGCAGTATTTT. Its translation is CSAAGGLSDTQYF.